The next 8 T cell receptor beta chains were all read from a single sample in a study of blood T cell repertoires in COVID-19. Clones were read by immunoSEQ multiplex PCR, and TCRdb kept only the in-frame ones, dropping some. The sample carries 200,000 to 250,000 clones, 75% to 90% recorded once. Sample: PBMCs or T cells enriched from blood (not recorded which). The receptors were gathered from a woman aged 25-40 years who had recovered from COVID-19.

This chain uses TRBV2 with TRBJ2-7, with 7 bases identical to TRBD1. Germline V CDR1 and CDR2: SNHLY, FYNNEI. The J segment lost 2 bases and the V segment lost 5 bases, leaving 9 bases of the junction unmatched. The CDR3 runs to 15 residues. CDR3 sequence: CASSTWGQPPYEQYF. CDR3 nucleotides: TGTGCCAGCAGTACTTGGGGACAGCCTCCCTACGAGCAGTACTTC.

The J gene is TRBJ1-1, the V gene TRBV5-1; a possible D gene is TRBD1 (6 bases). The CDR3 is 14 residues long. The germline V gene has CDR1 SGHRS and CDR2 YFSETQ. Trimming stripped 4 bases from V and 4 bases from J, with 14 bases between. The CDR3 loop is CASSPRGTVTEAFF. The CDR3 nucleotides read TGCGCCAGCAGCCCGAGGGGGACGGTCACTGAAGCTTTCTTT.

The V gene is TRBV7-2, the J gene TRBJ1-1; no reliable D call. This CDR3 contains 16 residues. Germline CDR1 reads SGHTA; CDR2 reads FQGNSA. V lost 3 bases and J 1 base, leaving 15 bases between the germline ends. The CDR3 sequence is CASSFNALQRNTEAFF. CDR3 nucleotide sequence: TGTGCCAGCAGCTTCAATGCACTTCAAAGGAACACTGAAGCTTTCTTT.

The CDR3 region has the DNA TGCGCCAGCAGCCCGGAGGGGAAGACAGGGGCCCACGAGCAGTACTTC. Translation: CASSPEGKTGAHEQYF. This chain links TRBV5-1 with TRBJ2-7; 8 bases fit TRBD1. This CDR3 has 16 amino acids. V lost 4 bases and J lost 5; bases outside the gene matches: 14. Germline loops: CDR1 SGHRS, CDR2 YFSETQ.

The genes are TRBV6-5 and TRBJ2-7; 11 nucleotides match TRBD2. Trimming cost V 6 bases and J 4 bases; bases outside gene matches: 5. CDR1 is MNHEY and CDR2 is SVGAGI in the germline V gene. The CDR3 extends over 14 amino acids. CDR3 region: CASRLAGGPYEQYF. The CDR3 nucleotides read TGTGCCAGCAGATTAGCGGGAGGGCCGTACGAGCAGTACTTC.

The chain couples TRBV24-1 to TRBJ2-1; TRBD1 might be the D (6 bases). The CDR3 is 14 amino acids. V was cut by 1 base and J by 5 bases, with 8 bases left in between. Germline CDR1 KGHDR, CDR2 SFDVKD. The CDR3 DNA reads TGTGCCACCAGTGATTTCAGGACAGACAATGAGCAGTTCTTC. This translates into CATSDFRTDNEQFF.

This chain uses TRBV7-8 with TRBJ1-4; D remains ambiguous. The V gene's germline CDR1 is SGHVS and CDR2 FQNEAQ. The CDR3 has 14 amino acids. V lost 4 bases and J lost 8, with 14 bases in between. The CDR3 nucleotides read TGTGCCAGCAGCTCTAGGAGGGATATCGAAAAACTGTTTTTT. This encodes CASSSRRDIEKLFF.

The count of this clone is one. V gene TRBV19 combines with J gene TRBJ2-5; TRBD1 might be the D (5 bases). CDR1 and CDR2 from the germline V gene are LNHDA and SQIVND (reference sequence). The V gene lost 5 bases and the J gene lost 3 bases, with 10 bases spanning the gap. This CDR3 spans 13 amino acids. For the CDR3, the DNA is TGTGCCAGTAGTTACCAGGGAAAAGAGACCCAGTACTTC. Amino acid sequence: CASSYQGKETQYF.